There are a few counts of the clone carrying this T cell receptor (beta chain). The data originate from a study of human T cells and chemical hapten exposure. About the study: A roughly 2 cm by roughly 2 cm inner upper arm patch received 2% DPC for sensitization. Throughout a study of approximately 25 weeks, patients underwent weekly scalp administration of diphenylcyclopropenone doses. Patients, mostly women, had alopecia areata, alopecia totalis or alopecia universalis.

The V gene's germline CDR1 is MDHEN and CDR2 SYDVKM. Deletions cut 1 base from V and 7 bases from J, with 11 bases between. This CDR3 contains 13 residues. TCRdb called the RACE reads again in MiXCR, with one record for every CDR3 protein. Of hundreds of thousands of distinct CDR3 sequences in the sample, about 6.3% were seen once. Indicated time point: patch test 2, 6 weeks after DPC sensitization. Treatment specified: therapeutic diphenylcyclopropenone sensitization with weekly scalp DPC. Unfractionated whole blood served as the source for total RNA extraction. This chain uses TRBV28 with TRBJ2-7; D gene ambiguous. This receptor was taken from a woman aged 18-29 years with alopecia areata. Some clones in this sample may be carry-over from other donors' samples. The sequences come from whole blood, collected in connection with sensitization to the hapten diphenylcyclopropenone (DPC). The CDR3 DNA is TGTGCCAGCAGTTTATCCGACGTTGGGGAGCAGTACTTC. Amino acid sequence: CASSLSDVGEQYF.